Each of the 3 T cell receptor beta chains below was sequenced from the same sample in a study of control samples from healthy donors and cancer patients. TCRdb's table, derived via immunoSEQ multiplex PCR, lists solely in-frame clones and lacks some. The repertoire holds around 81,000 clones, with just over 90% as singletons. The sequenced sample was blood. The receptors were sampled from a woman in her twenties or thirties in good health.

This clone was observed a single time. CDR3 sequence (DNA): TGTGCCAGCAGCCTAAAGACAGGGGGAGGTTATGGCTACACCTTC. Its protein product is CASSLKTGGGYGYTF. V is TRBV6-5 and J is TRBJ1-2; 9 positions agree with TRBD1. Unmatched junction bases numbered 10, after V lost 6 bases and J lost 5 bases. The CDR3 has 15 amino acids. Germline V lookup: CDR1 MNHEY, CDR2 SVGAGI.

This clone was recorded a few times. The genes are TRBV5-6 and TRBJ1-1, with a weak D call TRBD1 (6 bases). The germline V and J ends were trimmed by 7 bases and 3 bases, with 10 bases remaining between them. Germline assignment: CDR1 SGHDT and CDR2 YYEEEE. The CDR3 length is 12 residues. Written as DNA, the CDR3 is TGTGCCAGCGCACAGGGTGACACTGAAGCTTTCTTT. Translated, it gives CASAQGDTEAFF. Drawing the rest from reference TRBV5-6 and TRBJ1-1, the complete variable domain is DAGVTQSPTHLIKTRGQQVTLRCSPKSGHDTVSWYQQALGQGPQFIFQYYEEEERQRGNFPDRFSGHQFPNYSSELNVNALLLGDSALYLCASAQGDTEAFFGQGTRLTVV.

V usage is TRBV7-3 and J usage is TRBJ2-7; D is unclear. Germline CDR1 and CDR2: SGHTA and FQGTGA. Between the trimmed V and J ends, which lost 3 bases and 4 bases, there was a span of 22 bases. This CDR3 has 17 residues. As DNA, the CDR3 is TGTGCCAGCAGCTTGGCCAGCCGTGGGATTAGTCTGTACGAGCAGTACTTC. Translation: CASSLASRGISLYEQYF. Full variable domain (rest looked up from reference TRBV7-3 and TRBJ2-7): GAGVSQTPSNKVTEKGKYVELRCDPISGHTALYWYRQSLGQGPEFLIYFQGTGAADDSGLPNDRFFAVRPEGSVSTLKIQRTERGDSAVYLCASSLASRGISLYEQYFGPGTRLTVT.